These 2 T cell receptor beta chains were sequenced from one sample in a study of blood T cell repertoires in COVID-19. Sequencing was performed with immunoSEQ multiplex PCR; in TCRdb, only in-frame clones are kept and a portion is missing. The profile shows over 150,000 clones, 85% of them singletons. The sample consisted of PBMCs or T cells enriched from blood (not recorded which). These receptors originate from a man aged 35 to 55 who had recovered from COVID-19.

The chain is built from TRBV5-1 and TRBJ2-7; 7 bases are shared with TRBD1. Germline V lookup: CDR1 SGHRS, CDR2 YFSETQ. The CDR3 runs 14 residues. The junction had 5 bases not matched to a gene; V was cut back by 4 bases and J by 1 base. The CDR3, as DNA: TGCGCCAGCAGCCGAGAGGGACAGTCCTACGAGCAGTACTTC. Protein product: CASSREGQSYEQYF.

This chain joins TRBV6-5 and TRBJ1-3, with D tentatively TRBD1 (6 bases). CDR1 and CDR2 from the germline V gene are MNHEY and SVGAGI. Trimming stripped 6 bases from V and 0 bases from J, with 12 bases between. CDR3 length: 15 residues. The CDR3 coding sequence is TGTGCCAGCAGGCCAACAGGGAACTCTGGAAACACCATATATTTT. Its protein product is CASRPTGNSGNTIYF.